This is a list of T cell receptor beta chains from one sample in a study of PD-1 blockade in classical Hodgkin lymphoma. Using immunoSEQ multiplex PCR, the repertoire was profiled, and TCRdb retains in-frame clones only, with some absent. This sample yields 84,000 or so clones, of which 80% to 95% are seen a single time; less than 3% belongs to the top ten. The material sequenced was peripheral blood mononuclear cells (PBMCs), taken before the second cycle of nivolumab. All receptors derive from a human donor with classical Hodgkin lymphoma. Each CDR3 is given with its conserved first and last residue. A D gene is named only where the DNA matches it firmly. Some rows mark clone size as missing; the rest say once, few, many or name a class of expanded clone.

CDR3: CAWSDSGYNEQFF
DNA: TGTGCCTGGAGTGATAGCGGATACAATGAGCAGTTCTTC
size: -
J: TRBJ2-1
D: -
V: TRBV30

CDR3: CASRSPFGSYEQYF
DNA: TGTGCCAGCCGAAGCCCGTTTGGCTCCTACGAGCAGTACTTC
size: -
J: TRBJ2-7
D: -
V: TRBV28

CDR3: CASSLAGGTDTQYF
DNA: TGTGCCAGCAGCTTAGCAGGAGGGACAGATACGCAGTATTTT
size: -
J: TRBJ2-3
D: -
V: TRBV7-6

CDR3: CARPRTGGGYTF
DNA: TGTGCCCGCCCTCGGACAGGGGGCGGCTACACCTTC
size: -
J: TRBJ1-2
D: TRBD1
V: TRBV2

CDR3: CASSQVSSGSRGTDTQYF
DNA: TGTGCCAGCAGCCAAGTGTCTAGCGGGAGTAGGGGCACAGATACGCAGTATTTT
size: -
J: TRBJ2-3
D: TRBD2
V: TRBV4-2

CDR3: CASSLAGANVLTF
DNA: TGCGCCAGCAGCTTGGCTGGGGCCAACGTCCTGACTTTC
size: -
J: TRBJ2-6
D: -
V: TRBV5-1

CDR3: CASSLWEPPAGTGMRPYEQYF
DNA: TGTGCCAGCAGTTTATGGGAGCCTCCGGCGGGGACAGGGATGAGGCCCTACGAGCAGTACTTC
size: -
J: TRBJ2-7
D: TRBD1
V: TRBV27

CDR3: CASRYRDFYTGELFF
DNA: TGTGCCAGCAGATACCGGGACTTCTACACCGGGGAGCTGTTTTTT
size: -
J: TRBJ2-2
D: -
V: TRBV28

CDR3: CASSLVSTSGRLIGELFF
DNA: TGTGCCAGCAGCTTAGTTTCCACTAGCGGGAGACTGATTGGGGAGCTGTTTTTT
size: -
J: TRBJ2-2
D: TRBD2
V: TRBV13

CDR3: CASSLAGDAGGQFF
DNA: TGTGCCAGCAGTCTAGCGGGCGACGCCGGGGGGCAGTTCTTC
size: -
J: TRBJ2-1
D: TRBD2
V: TRBV28

CDR3: CASSKRNFIYNEQFF
DNA: TGTGCCAGCAGCAAACGGAATTTTATTTACAATGAGCAGTTCTTC
size: -
J: TRBJ2-1
D: -
V: TRBV21-1

CDR3: CASSRGSGETQYF
DNA: TGTGCCAGCAGCAGAGGGTCGGGCGAGACCCAGTACTTC
size: -
J: TRBJ2-5
D: -
V: TRBV5-6

CDR3: CASSAKTLAGANNEQFF
DNA: TGTGCCAGCAGCGCAAAGACCCTAGCGGGAGCAAACAATGAGCAGTTCTTC
size: -
J: TRBJ2-1
D: TRBD2
V: TRBV7-3

CDR3: CASSGDRTYEQYF
DNA: TGTGCCAGCTCGGGGGACAGAACTTACGAGCAGTACTTC
size: few
J: TRBJ2-7
D: -
V: TRBV6-5

CDR3: CASSLQGPYEQYF
DNA: TGTGCCAGCAGTTTACAGGGTCCTTACGAGCAGTACTTC
size: few
J: TRBJ2-7
D: -
V: TRBV28

CDR3: CSVGRTASTDTQYF
DNA: TGCAGCGTTGGTAGGACAGCAAGCACAGATACGCAGTATTTT
size: few
J: TRBJ2-3
D: -
V: TRBV29-1

CDR3: CASSLLVVGGNYGYTF
DNA: TGTGCCAGCAGCTTGTTAGTTGTAGGTGGAAACTATGGCTACACCTTC
size: once
J: TRBJ1-2
D: -
V: TRBV5-6

CDR3: CASSLGGTYEQYF
DNA: TGTGCCAGCAGCTTGGGGGGGACCTACGAGCAGTACTTC
size: -
J: TRBJ2-7
D: -
V: TRBV5-4

CDR3: CASRAQGNTIYF
DNA: TGTGCCAGCAGAGCCCAGGGAAACACCATATATTTT
size: -
J: TRBJ1-3
D: -
V: TRBV6-1

CDR3: CASSEQGYEQYF
DNA: TGTGCCAGCAGTGAACAGGGTTACGAGCAGTACTTC
size: -
J: TRBJ2-7
D: -
V: TRBV2

CDR3: CASSINPSSGAEQYF
DNA: TGTGCCAGTAGTATAAACCCCTCATCGGGAGCGGAACAGTATTTT
size: -
J: TRBJ2-3
D: -
V: TRBV19

CDR3: CASSTTGGRVGTDTQYF
DNA: TGTGCCAGCAGCACCACCGGCGGGCGGGTGGGCACAGATACGCAGTATTTT
size: -
J: TRBJ2-3
D: -
V: TRBV9

CDR3: CASSLRRTDFMYGYTF
DNA: TGTGCCAGCAGTCTTAGACGGACAGACTTCATGTATGGCTACACCTTC
size: -
J: TRBJ1-2
D: -
V: TRBV2

CDR3: CASSLEVGPYGYTF
DNA: TGTGCCAGCAGCTTAGAGGTCGGACCCTATGGCTACACCTTC
size: -
J: TRBJ1-2
D: -
V: TRBV11-2

CDR3: CASSLLGLSGRKTTGELFF
DNA: TGCGCCAGCAGCCTGCTTGGCCTTAGCGGGAGGAAGACCACCGGGGAGCTGTTTTTT
size: -
J: TRBJ2-2
D: TRBD2
V: TRBV5-1

CDR3: CASSLDREETQYF
DNA: TGTGCCAGCAGCTTAGACAGAGAAGAGACCCAGTACTTC
size: -
J: TRBJ2-5
D: -
V: TRBV7-9

CDR3: CASSLETGPDEQYF
DNA: TGCGCCAGCAGCTTGGAAACAGGTCCGGACGAGCAGTACTTC
size: -
J: TRBJ2-7
D: -
V: TRBV5-1

CDR3: CASSRQPGQLYGYTF
DNA: TGTGCCAGCAGTCGCCAACCGGGACAGCTCTATGGCTACACCTTC
size: -
J: TRBJ1-2
D: TRBD1
V: TRBV6-5

CDR3: CASTGAPHGYTF
DNA: TGTGCCAGCACCGGAGCCCCCCATGGCTACACCTTC
size: -
J: TRBJ1-2
D: -
V: TRBV9

CDR3: CASSHTGGLYYEQYF
DNA: TGTGCCAGCAGCCACACAGGGGGTCTTTACTACGAGCAGTACTTC
size: once
J: TRBJ2-7
D: TRBD1
V: TRBV5-4

CDR3: CASSIDRVQGRSTDTQYF
DNA: TGTGCCAGTAGTATAGATAGGGTACAGGGTCGGAGCACAGATACGCAGTATTTT
size: -
J: TRBJ2-3
D: -
V: TRBV19

CDR3: CASSPSAGPYTDTQYF
DNA: TGTGCCAGCAGTCCATCGGCGGGGCCGTACACAGATACGCAGTATTTT
size: -
J: TRBJ2-3
D: -
V: TRBV11-2

CDR3: CASSIGPTTPAAFF
DNA: TGTGCCAGTAGTATAGGCCCAACGACCCCTGCGGCTTTCTTT
size: once
J: TRBJ1-1
D: -
V: TRBV19

CDR3: CASAQETQYF
DNA: TGTGCCAGCGCACAAGAGACCCAGTACTTC
size: -
J: TRBJ2-5
D: -
V: TRBV7-9

CDR3: CASSFRLGGTGELFF
DNA: TGTGCCAGCAGTTTTCGGCTCGGTGGAACCGGGGAGCTGTTTTTT
size: -
J: TRBJ2-2
D: -
V: TRBV28

CDR3: CASSLGQAGSYEQYF
DNA: TGTGCCAGCAGCTTGGGGCAGGCCGGCTCCTACGAGCAGTACTTC
size: -
J: TRBJ2-7
D: -
V: TRBV5-5

CDR3: CASSDWTGDGYTF
DNA: TGTGCCAGCAGTGACTGGACAGGGGATGGCTACACCTTC
size: -
J: TRBJ1-2
D: TRBD1
V: TRBV6-1

CDR3: CASSLSGTNQPQHF
DNA: TGCGCCAGCAGCTTGTCCGGGACGAATCAGCCCCAGCATTTT
size: -
J: TRBJ1-5
D: -
V: TRBV5-1

CDR3: CASSQRQGGIVAKNIQYF
DNA: TGTGCCAGCAGTCAACGACAGGGTGGCATAGTAGCCAAAAACATTCAGTACTTC
size: -
J: TRBJ2-4
D: TRBD1
V: TRBV27

CDR3: CASSQTSASYEQYF
DNA: TGTGCCAGCAGCCAGACTAGCGCCTCCTACGAGCAGTACTTC
size: -
J: TRBJ2-7
D: TRBD2
V: TRBV7-8

CDR3: CASSHSGTRSYNEQFF
DNA: TGTGCCAGCAGCCATAGCGGGACCCGCTCCTACAATGAGCAGTTCTTC
size: -
J: TRBJ2-1
D: TRBD2
V: TRBV5-6

CDR3: CASSGGSYNEKLFF
DNA: TGTGCCAGCAGTGGTGGCAGCTATAATGAAAAACTGTTTTTT
size: -
J: TRBJ1-4
D: -
V: TRBV27

CDR3: CASSWGQVNSNQPQHF
DNA: TGTGCCAGCAGCTGGGGACAGGTGAATAGCAATCAGCCCCAGCATTTT
size: medium-sized
J: TRBJ1-5
D: TRBD1
V: TRBV5-5

CDR3: CASSLDTRLNTDTQYF
DNA: TGCGCCAGCAGCTTGGATACTAGGCTGAACACAGATACGCAGTATTTT
size: few
J: TRBJ2-3
D: -
V: TRBV5-1

CDR3: CASSLDRSSREQYF
DNA: TGCGCCAGCAGCTTGGACAGGTCCTCTCGTGAGCAGTACTTC
size: -
J: TRBJ2-7
D: -
V: TRBV5-1

CDR3: CASSPEVSSYEQYF
DNA: TGTGCCAGCTCACCTGAGGTAAGCTCCTACGAGCAGTACTTC
size: -
J: TRBJ2-7
D: -
V: TRBV18

CDR3: CASRGTGGHYGYTF
DNA: TGTGCCAGCAGAGGGACAGGGGGCCACTATGGCTACACCTTC
size: -
J: TRBJ1-2
D: TRBD1
V: TRBV6-6

CDR3: CASSGGTGHYNEQFF
DNA: TGTGCCAGCAGTGGCGGGACTGGCCACTACAATGAGCAGTTCTTC
size: -
J: TRBJ2-1
D: -
V: TRBV2

CDR3: CAISEAREGRYF
DNA: TGTGCCATCAGTGAGGCCAGGGAAGGCCGGTACTTC
size: -
J: TRBJ2-7
D: -
V: TRBV10-3

CDR3: CASSQDLNPGTGVWHEQFF
DNA: TGCGCCAGCAGCCAAGATCTAAATCCCGGGACAGGGGTATGGCATGAGCAGTTCTTC
size: -
J: TRBJ2-1
D: TRBD1
V: TRBV4-1

CDR3: CASSLTSGSSYNEQFF
DNA: TGTGCCAGCAGCTTGACTAGCGGGAGCTCCTACAATGAGCAGTTCTTC
size: once
J: TRBJ2-1
D: TRBD2
V: TRBV9

CDR3: CASSQSSGTHGYEQYF
DNA: TGTGCCAGCAGCCAATCTAGCGGGACCCACGGGTACGAGCAGTACTTC
size: -
J: TRBJ2-7
D: TRBD2
V: TRBV4-2

CDR3: CASSSAGQGETQYF
DNA: TGTGCCAGCAGTTCCGCGGGACAGGGTGAGACCCAGTACTTC
size: -
J: TRBJ2-5
D: TRBD1
V: TRBV28

CDR3: CASSSEYEQYF
DNA: TGTGCCAGCAGTTCGGAGTACGAGCAGTACTTC
size: -
J: TRBJ2-7
D: -
V: TRBV28

CDR3: CASSGTPVVPRGRGNTEAFF
DNA: TGTGCCAGCAGTGGGACCCCCGTCGTACCCAGGGGGCGCGGGAACACTGAAGCTTTCTTT
size: -
J: TRBJ1-1
D: TRBD1
V: TRBV27

CDR3: CASSAGRGLTPTGQYF
DNA: TGCGCCAGCAGCGCCGGGAGGGGACTAACTCCTACGGGGCAGTACTTC
size: once
J: TRBJ2-7
D: TRBD2
V: TRBV5-1